This T cell receptor (beta chain) derives from a study of T cells in Graves' hyperthyroidism and ophthalmopathy (dated by TCRdb to about 2019). About the full investigation: Peripheral blood samples were taken at initial diagnosis, before any treatment was given. After blood sampling, hyperthyroidism patients were treated with methimazole at a starting dose of 30 mg daily, and ophthalmopathy patients were treated with high-dose intravenous methylprednisolone. The paper describes TCR Vbeta CDR3 sequencing of 130 to 150 peripheral blood samples, made up of about 41 ophthalmopathy patients, 70 to 75 hyperthyroidism patients and roughly 17 progressor patients. The roughly 94 discovery patients were randomly split 7:3 into training and test sets. In more than 5 Graves' hyperthyroidism patients, the study also compared T-cell repertoires from thyroid tissue with T-cell repertoires from blood. A discovery cohort of approximately 97 patients, 43 with Graves' ophthalmopathy and 57 with stable Graves' hyperthyroidism, was used to find distinguishing TCR V-J signatures. An independent validation cohort of around 19 hyperthyroidism patients and about 16 patients who later progressed to ophthalmopathy tested prospective prediction of ophthalmopathy. Results the study describes overall, beyond this receptor: No statistical method was used to set the sample size in advance, and investigators knew the group allocation. Ophthalmopathy was separated from stable hyperthyroidism by a 13 V-J signature model, with approximately 86% sensitivity and about 84% specificity obtained in cross-validation and 80%/75% obtained in testing. In validation, progression to ophthalmopathy was predicted by the model with 70% to 71% sensitivity and 72.22% specificity, a median of around 6.5 months before onset. Most expanded thyroid clonotypes (frequency above 0.001) were also detected in blood, suggesting blood repertoires may reflect thyroid immune responses.

The TCR beta CDR3 regions were amplified from RNA transcripts. The TCR CDR3 was subjected to a first round of RT-PCR using the HTBI primer set and the Qiagen OneStep RT-PCR kit. Libraries were constructed in a second round of multiplex PCR, after which size selection and purification were carried out. Libraries were sequenced paired-end with 100 bp reads on an Illumina HiSeq2000. Per the authors' processing: SOAPnuke was used to process the raw data, removing reads that contained adapters or uncalled bases, had a mean Phred below 15, or lacked an exact match to the constant primer or identifier. High-quality paired reads were merged using COPE v1.2.5, and each unique nucleotide sequence was defined as a clonotype. MiTCR v1.1 was used to align the clonotypes against IMGT TRBV, TRBD and TRBJ reference segments. The analysis was restricted to V-J combinations with a frequency above 0.0001, which together covered about 99% of the repertoires. A TCS score was defined as the ratio of F50 (clonal expansion) to E x V (chaos), with BLOSUM62-based TCRdist applied between CDR3 peptides within each V-J. Welch's t-statistics and random forest reduced approximately 520 V-J features to under 15, which were used in a naive Bayes classifier (R e1071). The public reads were reanalyzed by TCRdb: fastp trimming at Q25, MiXCR alignment, in-frame beta chains only. Under each unique CDR3 protein, matching rows form one entry showing the most common genes and DNA. The V and J calls here are based on TCRdb, not the publication. This sample holds around 440,000 distinct CDR3 sequences; less than 20% were observed only once. Roughly 13% of the sample belongs to the ten largest clones.

Stable Graves' hyperthyroidism was defined as the absence of progression to ophthalmopathy over 18 months of follow-up. Hyperthyroidism patients were newly diagnosed, with disease duration under 2 months, and aged 18 to 65 years. Patients with uncontrolled infections, other autoimmune diseases, pregnancy or lactation were excluded. Diagnoses relied on clinical symptoms, serum thyroxine and TRAb, thyroid ultrasound and orbital computed tomography. PBMCs were separated from under 11 ml of fresh peripheral blood using Ficoll-Paque density gradient centrifugation. Total RNA was extracted with Trizol reagent, and quality was checked on an Agilent 2100 Bioanalyzer. From the cysteine up to the phenylalanine, the CDR3 has a length of 16 residues. Only the CDR3 DNA is retained, 48 bases long and in frame from the first base. The V and J ends are trimmed by 0 bases and 0 bases, leaving 10 bases between them. CDR1 and CDR2 (SGDLS, YYNGEE) derive from the germline V gene.

This clonotype has a handful of counts. The specificity of this receptor is unknown. No base quality information exists; no much larger clone differs at one position. Sequences were obtained from blood. The clonotype originates from a woman aged 18 to 35 with Graves' hyperthyroidism. The V and J segments used are TRBV9 and TRBJ2-1; there is no confident call for the D gene. At the DNA level, the sequence is TGTGCCAGCAGCGTAGTGGCGAGGAGCTCCTACAATGAGCAGTTCTTC. It translates to CASSVVARSSYNEQFF.